The sequence of this T cell receptor (beta chain) was determined in a study of T-cell reconstitution after alpha-beta-depleted transplantation in children. Whole-study results and caveats: Several hundred expanded graft clones reportedly supplied alpha-beta T cells about two months after transplant. When one year had passed after transplant, most T-cell counts and diversity came from newly produced T cells.

This clonotype was seen only a few times. What it recognizes is unknown. For TCRbeta, the library was prepared with unique molecular identifiers. TCRdb fed the PCR reads into MiXCR, producing one record per CDR3 protein. The sample records hundreds of thousands of distinct CDR3 sequences, approximately 12% being singletons. V was trimmed by 1 base and J by 2 bases, leaving 12 bases between them. The CDR3 is 14 residues long. Germline assignment: CDR1 DFQATT and CDR2 SNEGSKA (reference sequence). The specimen comprised PBMCs, mostly from graft donor cells, sampled 360 days after TCRalphabeta/CD19-depleted stem cell transplant. The receptor comes from a male patient between 5 and 17 years old who had a stem cell transplant for acute myeloid leukemia, so the T cells may come from the graft donor. The chain combines TRBV20-1 with TRBJ2-7; a weak D match, TRBD2 (6 bases). In nucleotides, the CDR3 is TGCAGTGCTAGAGCCGGGACTTCCCCCTACGAGCAGTACTTC. It specifies CSARAGTSPYEQYF.